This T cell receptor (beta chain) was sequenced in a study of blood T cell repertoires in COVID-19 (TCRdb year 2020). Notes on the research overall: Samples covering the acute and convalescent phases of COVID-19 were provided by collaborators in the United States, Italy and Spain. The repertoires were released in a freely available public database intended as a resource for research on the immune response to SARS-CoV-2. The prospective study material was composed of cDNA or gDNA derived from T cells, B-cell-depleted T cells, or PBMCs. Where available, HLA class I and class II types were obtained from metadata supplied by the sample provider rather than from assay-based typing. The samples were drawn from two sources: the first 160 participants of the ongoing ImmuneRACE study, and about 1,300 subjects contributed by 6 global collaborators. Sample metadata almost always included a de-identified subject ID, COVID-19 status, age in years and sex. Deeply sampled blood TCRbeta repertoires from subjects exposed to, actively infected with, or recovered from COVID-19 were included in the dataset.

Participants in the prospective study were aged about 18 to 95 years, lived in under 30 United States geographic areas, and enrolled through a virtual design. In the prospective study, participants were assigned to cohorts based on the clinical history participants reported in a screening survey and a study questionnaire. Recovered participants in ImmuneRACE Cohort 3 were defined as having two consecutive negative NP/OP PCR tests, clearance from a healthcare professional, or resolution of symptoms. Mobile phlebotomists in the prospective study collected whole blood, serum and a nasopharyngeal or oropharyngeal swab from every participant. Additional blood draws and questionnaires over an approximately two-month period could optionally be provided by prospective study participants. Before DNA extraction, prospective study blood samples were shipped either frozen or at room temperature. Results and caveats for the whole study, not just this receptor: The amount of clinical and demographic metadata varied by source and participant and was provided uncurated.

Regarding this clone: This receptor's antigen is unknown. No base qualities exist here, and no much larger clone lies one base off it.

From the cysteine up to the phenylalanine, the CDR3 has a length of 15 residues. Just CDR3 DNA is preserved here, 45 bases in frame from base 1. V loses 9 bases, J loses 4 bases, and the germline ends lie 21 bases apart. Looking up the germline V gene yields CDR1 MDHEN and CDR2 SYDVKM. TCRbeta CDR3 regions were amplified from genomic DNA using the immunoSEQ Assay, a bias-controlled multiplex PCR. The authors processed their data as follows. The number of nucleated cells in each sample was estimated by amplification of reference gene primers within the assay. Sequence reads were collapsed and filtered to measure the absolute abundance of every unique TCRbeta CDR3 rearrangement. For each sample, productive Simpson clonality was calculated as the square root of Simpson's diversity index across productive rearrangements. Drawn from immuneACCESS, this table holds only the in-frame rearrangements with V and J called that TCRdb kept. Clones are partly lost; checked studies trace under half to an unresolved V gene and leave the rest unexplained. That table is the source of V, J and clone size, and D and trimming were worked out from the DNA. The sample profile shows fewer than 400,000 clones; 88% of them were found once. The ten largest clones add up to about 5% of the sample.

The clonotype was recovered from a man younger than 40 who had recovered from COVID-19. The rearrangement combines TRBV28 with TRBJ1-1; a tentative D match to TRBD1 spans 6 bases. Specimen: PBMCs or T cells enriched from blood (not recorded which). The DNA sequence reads TGTGCCAGTCAAAGAAGCGGGGGGCTCAGCACTGAAGCTTTCTTT. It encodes CASQRSGGLSTEAFF.